The 24 T cell receptor beta chains listed next were all sequenced from one sample in a study of T cell responses to AZD1222 COVID-19 vaccine. Some clones are missing from TCRdb's copy, which holds only in-frame ones; the method was immunoSEQ multiplex PCR. The repertoire holds 90,000 to 110,000 clones, with around 89% as singletons. This specimen consisted of peripheral blood, obtained on day 0 of AZD1222 vaccination. These receptors were obtained from an adult in good health.

J is TRBJ2-7 and V is TRBV5-1; 9 positions match TRBD1. CDR1 is SGHRS and CDR2 is YFSETQ in the germline V gene. Unmatched junction bases numbered 7, after V lost 6 bases and J lost 3 bases. This CDR3 has 14 amino acids. The CDR3 coding sequence is TGCGCCAGCAAACCCGGGACAGGGATCTACGAGCAGTACTTC. Its protein is CASKPGTGIYEQYF.

The chain recombines TRBV4-3 with TRBJ2-1; no clear D gene. The CDR3 sequence is 15 residues long. CDR1 is LGHNA and CDR2 is YSLEER in the germline V gene. The V end was cut by 0 bases, the J end by 1 base, with 7 bases between. The CDR3 here is CASSQDSSSYNEQFF. CDR3 coding DNA: TGCGCCAGCAGCCAAGATAGTTCGTCCTACAATGAGCAGTTCTTC.

V gene TRBV19 combines with J gene TRBJ2-2; D may be TRBD1 (6 bases). V was pared by 2 bases and J by 4 bases, with 11 bases between. Germline assignment: CDR1 LNHDA and CDR2 SQIVND (reference sequence). This CDR3 contains 15 residues. In DNA form, the CDR3 reads TGTGCCAGTAGTATAACAGGGACGGGCACCGGGGAGCTGTTTTTT. It codes for CASSITGTGTGELFF.

This chain uses TRBV10-3 with TRBJ1-1, with D unresolved. This CDR3 region has 15 residues. Germline-derived CDR1 and CDR2 are ENHRY and SYGVKD. The V and J ends lost 0 bases and 2 bases respectively, with 10 bases between them. In nucleotides, the CDR3 is TGTGCCATCAGTGAGTCTACGGTTTCCAACACTGAAGCTTTCTTT. Protein sequence: CAISESTVSNTEAFF.

This rearrangement joins TRBV3-1 (or the pseudogene TRBV3-2) to TRBJ2-7, with 8 bases aligning to TRBD1. Unmatched junction bases numbered 5, after V lost 1 base and J lost 3 bases. The germline V gene encodes CDR1 LGHDT and CDR2 YNNKEL (reference sequence). This CDR3 has 15 amino acids. The DNA of the CDR3 is TGTGCCAGCAGCCAAGCGACAGGGGAAAACTACGAGCAGTACTTC. Its protein product is CASSQATGENYEQYF.

The rearrangement uses TRBV2 and TRBJ1-5; D is uncertain. Germline values: CDR1 SNHLY, CDR2 FYNNEI. The CDR3 runs 14 residues. Trimming cost V 3 bases and J 2 bases, with 8 bases left between them. The DNA for the CDR3 is TGTGCCAGCAGTGACTTGGCAGGCAATCAGCCCCAGCATTTT. Its translation: CASSDLAGNQPQHF.

The J gene is TRBJ1-5, the V gene TRBV6-1; the D gene is possibly TRBD1 (5 bases). Germline V CDR1 and CDR2: MNHNS, SASEGT. CDR3 length equals 13 residues. With 8 bases removed from V and 6 bases from J, the gap between germline ends came to 14 bases. The CDR3, as DNA: TGTGCCAGCGGAAGGGGATTTTCTCAGCCCCAGCATTTT. Its translation is CASGRGFSQPQHF.

The chain couples TRBV9 to TRBJ1-1; no reliable D call. Germline V lookup: CDR1 SGDLS, CDR2 YYNGEE. The CDR3 has 13 amino acids. With 4 bases removed from V and 2 bases from J, the gap between germline ends came to 9 bases. CDR3 bases: TGTGCCAGCAGCTTTGGACGAAACACTGAAGCTTTCTTT. The encoded protein is CASSFGRNTEAFF.

This clone was recorded once. The CDR3 bases are TGTGCCAGTCCCGTAGAAGGACCTCTTCGGGGTGGCTACACCTTC. It is translated as CASPVEGPLRGGYTF. The V and J genes are TRBV2 and TRBJ1-2, with D unresolved. The CDR3 runs to 15 residues. CDR1 is SNHLY and CDR2 is FYNNEI in the germline V gene. V was trimmed by 9 bases and J by 7 bases, leaving 24 bases between them.

This rearrangement joins TRBV5-1 to TRBJ2-1; the match to TRBD2 covers 8 bases. Germline CDR1 SGHRS, CDR2 YFSETQ. V dropped 4 bases and J dropped 4; count of bases not matched to a gene: 7. The CDR3 consists of 15 residues. The CDR3 nucleotides are TGCGCCAGCAGCAACGGACTAGCACGTTACAATGAGCAGTTCTTC. Translating it yields CASSNGLARYNEQFF.

The V gene is TRBV6-5, the J gene TRBJ1-5; D remains unclear. CDR3 length: 15 amino acids. V gave up 5 bases and J gave up 2 bases, with 13 bases separating them. Per germline, CDR1 MNHEY and CDR2 SVGAGI. The CDR3 here is CASSPDGGGNQPQHF. Here the CDR3 DNA reads TGTGCCAGCAGTCCCGATGGAGGAGGCAATCAGCCCCAGCATTTT.

This clone was seen once. The rearrangement links TRBV7-2 to TRBJ2-1; TRBD1 might be the D (6 bases). Germline V gene lookup returns CDR1 SGHTA and CDR2 FQGNSA. This CDR3 spans 19 amino acids. Trimming removed 2 bases at V and 7 bases at J, with 27 bases between. The CDR3 loop reads CASSLSQLDGGRARNEQFF. The DNA of the CDR3 is TGTGCCAGCAGCTTATCCCAATTGGATGGGGGCCGGGCAAGGAATGAGCAGTTCTTC.

This chain uses TRBV7-9 with TRBJ2-2; D is ambiguous. Germline-derived CDR1 and CDR2 are SEHNR and FQNEAQ (reference sequence). V lost 0 bases and J 5 bases, leaving 4 bases between the germline ends. The CDR3 sequence is 13 residues long. The CDR3 DNA reads TGTGCCAGCAGCTTAGCGCTGACCGGGGAGCTGTTTTTT. It yields the protein CASSLALTGELFF.

The chain combines TRBV6-5 with TRBJ1-3; D unclear. CDR1 is MNHEY, CDR2 SVGAGI, per germline. The CDR3 consists of 14 residues. The ends were cut back, 8 bases at V and 2 bases at J, with 13 bases in the middle. CDR3 protein: CASSQAFTGNTIYF. In DNA, the CDR3 is TGTGCCAGCTCACAAGCTTTTACTGGAAACACCATATATTTT.

The genes are TRBV19 and TRBJ2-7; D perhaps matches TRBD1 (6 bases). Germline CDR1 is LNHDA and CDR2 is SQIVND (reference sequence). V gave up 3 bases and J gave up 3 bases, with 12 bases separating them. The CDR3 loop spans 14 amino acids. The CDR3 region has the DNA TGTGCCAGTAGTATCGCCGGGACAAACTACGAGCAGTACTTC. This sequence encodes CASSIAGTNYEQYF.

This clone has only one observation. J is TRBJ1-1 and V is TRBV6-1; D gene ambiguous. V lost 1 base, J lost 6 bases, and 9 bases lay in between. CDR1 MNHNS and CDR2 SASEGT come from the germline V gene. CDR3 length equals 13 residues. The CDR3 DNA is TGTGCCAGCAGTGAAGGAGGGAGGGCTGAAGCTTTCTTT. Translated, it gives CASSEGGRAEAFF.

The genes are TRBV27 and TRBJ2-2; TRBD1 is a possible D gene (5 bases). V lost 5 bases, J lost 4 bases, and 20 bases lay in between. CDR1 and CDR2 from the germline V gene are MNHEY and SMNVEV (reference sequence). The CDR3 loop spans 17 amino acids. CDR3 sequence: CASSTQDTLISTGELFF. DNA of the CDR3: TGTGCCAGCAGTACCCAGGACACCCTTATCTCCACCGGGGAGCTGTTTTTT.

The J gene is TRBJ1-4, the V gene TRBV19; D unresolved. The CDR3 loop spans 17 amino acids. Germline-derived CDR1 and CDR2 are LNHDA and SQIVND (reference sequence). Trimming cost V 1 base and J 5 bases, with 17 bases left between them. CDR3 DNA: TGTGCCAGTAGTATAGTCGCCCGACGGGGAATAAATGAAAAACTGTTTTTT. It specifies CASSIVARRGINEKLFF.

This chain links TRBV28 with TRBJ1-5; no firm D call. Trimming took 3 bases from V and 2 from J, leaving 11 bases between them. The CDR3 consists of 15 residues. CDR1 and CDR2 (germline): MDHEN, SYDVKM. CDR3 in amino acids: CASSFSGRGNQPQHF. DNA for the CDR3: TGTGCCAGCAGTTTTTCGGGGAGAGGCAATCAGCCCCAGCATTTT.

The chain is built from TRBV7-9 and TRBJ1-2, with TRBD1 matching 11 bases. Per the germline V gene, CDR1 is SEHNR and CDR2 is FQNEAQ (reference sequence). Unmatched junction bases numbered 7, after V lost 1 base and J lost 3 bases. CDR3 size: 17 residues. As DNA, the CDR3 is TGTGCCAGCAGCTTAGGCCCCAGGACAGGGGGCGACTATGGCTACACCTTC. Translated: CASSLGPRTGGDYGYTF.

The chain employs TRBV28 and TRBJ1-5; weak D call: TRBD1 (6 bases). The CDR3 extends over 17 amino acids. The germline V gene encodes CDR1 MDHEN and CDR2 SYDVKM. Trimming left V 2 bases short and J 6 bases short, with 20 bases between. CDR3 sequence: CASSLSYLEGGRQPQHF. The CDR3 bases are TGTGCCAGCAGTTTAAGTTATCTGGAGGGGGGGCGTCAGCCCCAGCATTTT.

This clone is a singleton in its sample. The genes are TRBV5-4 and TRBJ2-1, with 13 nucleotides matching TRBD2. CDR1 and CDR2 (germline): SGHNT, YYREEE (reference sequence). V was clipped by 4 bases and J by 6 bases; unmatched bases: 13. The CDR3 consists of 18 residues. Written as DNA, the CDR3 is TGTGCCAGCAGCCCGGGTCCCACTAGCGGGGGGGCCTTCAATGAGCAGTTCTTC. Residues: CASSPGPTSGGAFNEQFF.

The V call is TRBV2, the J call TRBJ2-3; unclear D gene. The CDR3 sequence is 12 residues long. The V and J ends lost 5 bases and 0 bases respectively, with 3 bases between them. The V gene's germline CDR1 is SNHLY and CDR2 FYNNEI. CDR3: CASSYSTDTQYF. CDR3 coding DNA: TGTGCCAGCAGTTATAGCACAGATACGCAGTATTTT.

V and J are TRBV27 and TRBJ2-2; TRBD2 matches 7 bases. Trimming cost V 7 bases and J 6 bases; bases outside gene matches: 5. CDR1 is MNHEY and CDR2 is SMNVEV in the germline V gene (reference sequence). The CDR3 consists of 13 residues. The CDR3 loop reads CASNGGRPGELFF. CDR3 bases: TGTGCCAGCAACGGCGGGAGACCCGGGGAGCTGTTTTTT.